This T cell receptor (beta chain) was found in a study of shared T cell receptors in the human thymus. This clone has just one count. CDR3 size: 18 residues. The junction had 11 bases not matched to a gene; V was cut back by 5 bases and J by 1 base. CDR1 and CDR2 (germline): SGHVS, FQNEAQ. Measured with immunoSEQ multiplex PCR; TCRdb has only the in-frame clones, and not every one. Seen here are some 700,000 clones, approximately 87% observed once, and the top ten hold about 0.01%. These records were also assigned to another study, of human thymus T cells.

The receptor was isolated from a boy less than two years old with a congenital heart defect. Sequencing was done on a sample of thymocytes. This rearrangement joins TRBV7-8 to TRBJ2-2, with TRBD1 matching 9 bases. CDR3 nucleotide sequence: TGTGCCAGCAGCCTCCCCGGGACAGGGCCCAGGAACACCGGGGAGCTGTTTTTT. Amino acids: CASSLPGTGPRNTGELFF.